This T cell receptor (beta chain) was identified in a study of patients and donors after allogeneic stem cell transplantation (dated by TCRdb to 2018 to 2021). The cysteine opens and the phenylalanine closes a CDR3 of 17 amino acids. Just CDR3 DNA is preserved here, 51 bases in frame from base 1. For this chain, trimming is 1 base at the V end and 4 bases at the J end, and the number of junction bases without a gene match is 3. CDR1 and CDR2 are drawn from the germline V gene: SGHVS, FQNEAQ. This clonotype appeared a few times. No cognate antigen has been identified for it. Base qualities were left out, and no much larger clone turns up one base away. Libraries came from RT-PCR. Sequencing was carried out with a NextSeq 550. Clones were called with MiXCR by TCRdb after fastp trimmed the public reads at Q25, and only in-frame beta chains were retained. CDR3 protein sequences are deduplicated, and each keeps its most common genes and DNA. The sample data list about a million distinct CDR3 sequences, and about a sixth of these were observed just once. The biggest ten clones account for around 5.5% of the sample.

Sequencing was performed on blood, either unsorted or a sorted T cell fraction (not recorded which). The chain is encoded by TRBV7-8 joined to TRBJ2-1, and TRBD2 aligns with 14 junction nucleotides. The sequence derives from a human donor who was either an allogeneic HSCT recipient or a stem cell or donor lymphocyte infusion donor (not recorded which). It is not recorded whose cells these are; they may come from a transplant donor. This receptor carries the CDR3 CASSLGGLAGEYNEQFF. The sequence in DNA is TGTGCCAGCAGCTTAGGGGGACTAGCGGGAGAGTACAATGAGCAGTTCTTC.